This T cell receptor (beta chain) comes out of a study of CD8 T cells in ankylosing spondylitis. Notes on the study in general: Several of the motif variants were reported before in synovial fluid and blood from reactive arthritis. Roughly eight highly homologous variants made up a TCR beta motif, and this motif appeared characteristic of ankylosing spondylitis blood. Within peripheral blood, clones linked to disease were CD8+ and relatively rare.

Libraries for TCR beta were made by quantitative 5'-RACE with molecular barcodes. TCRdb re-called the 5' RACE reads through MiXCR, storing one row per CDR3 protein. The repertoire includes hundreds of thousands of distinct CDR3 sequences, 12% of them detected once, and just over 0.5% sits in the top ten. CDR1 SGHVS and CDR2 FNYEAQ come from the germline V gene. This CDR3 has 15 amino acids. Trimming cost V 1 base and J 5 bases, with 13 bases left between them. This clonotype was recorded at least ten times. The antigen remains unidentified. The receptor's source is a male donor with ankylosing spondylitis. V gene TRBV7-6 combines with J gene TRBJ2-3; tentative D call: TRBD1 (5 bases). The sequenced sample was blood, either unsorted or a sorted T cell fraction (not recorded which). The chain's CDR3 is CASSLGAGKEDTQYF. In DNA, the CDR3 is TGTGCCAGCAGCTTAGGGGCAGGGAAAGAAGATACGCAGTATTTT. Full variable domain (missing parts from reference TRBV7-6 and TRBJ2-3): GAGVSQSPRYKVTKRGQDVALRCDPISGHVSLYWYRQALGQGPEFLTYFNYEAQQDKSGLPNDRFSAERPEGSISTLTIQRTEQRDSAMYRCASSLGAGKEDTQYFGPGTRLTVL.